This T cell receptor (beta chain) was observed in a study of blood T cells in healthy people across ages. Points from the study as a whole: With age, beta diversity per million T cells declined roughly linearly, significantly by around 43. Higher diversity and more naive CD4+ cells were features of long-lived donors, compared to aged donors.

Combining a sample-barcoded 5' primer with a J-beta primer mix, a second PCR ran for 7 to 11 cycles. Each CDR3 protein gets one entry after TCRdb re-called the 5' RACE reads with MiXCR. The sample holds about 800,000 distinct CDR3 sequences, roughly 25% seen once. The V gene end was trimmed by 5 bases and the J gene end by 6 bases; junction bases not matched to a gene: 8. CDR3 size: 13 residues. Germline V gene data show CDR1 as SQVTM and CDR2 as ANQGSEA. A note on this clonotype: Its specificity is unknown.

The sample was also linked to a second study, of T cells of mothers and their children. This second report adds: Slightly higher overlap, not significant, was seen in related mother-child pairs than in unrelated pairs.

The chain uses TRBV29-1 and TRBJ1-1, with 8 bases aligning to TRBD1. Sequencing used blood. The clonotype originates from a boy younger than 18 in good health. The CDR3 loop is CSVPKIQGAEAFF. The CDR3 DNA reads as TGCAGCGTTCCGAAAATACAGGGGGCTGAAGCTTTCTTT.